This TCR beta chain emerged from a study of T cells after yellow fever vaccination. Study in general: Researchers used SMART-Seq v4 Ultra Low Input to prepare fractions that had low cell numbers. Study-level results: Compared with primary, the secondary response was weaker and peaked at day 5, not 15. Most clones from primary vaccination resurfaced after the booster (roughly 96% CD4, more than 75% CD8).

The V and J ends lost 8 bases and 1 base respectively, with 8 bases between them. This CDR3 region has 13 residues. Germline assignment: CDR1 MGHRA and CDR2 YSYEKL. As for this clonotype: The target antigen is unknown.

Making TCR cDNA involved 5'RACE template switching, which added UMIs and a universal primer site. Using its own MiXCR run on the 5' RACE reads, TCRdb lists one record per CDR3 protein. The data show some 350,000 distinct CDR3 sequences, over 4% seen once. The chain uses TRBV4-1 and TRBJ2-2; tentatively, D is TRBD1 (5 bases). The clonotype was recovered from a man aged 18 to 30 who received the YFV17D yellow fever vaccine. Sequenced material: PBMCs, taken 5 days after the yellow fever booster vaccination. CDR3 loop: CASGGQNTGELFF. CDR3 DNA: TGCGCCAGCGGCGGACAGAACACCGGGGAGCTGTTTTTT.